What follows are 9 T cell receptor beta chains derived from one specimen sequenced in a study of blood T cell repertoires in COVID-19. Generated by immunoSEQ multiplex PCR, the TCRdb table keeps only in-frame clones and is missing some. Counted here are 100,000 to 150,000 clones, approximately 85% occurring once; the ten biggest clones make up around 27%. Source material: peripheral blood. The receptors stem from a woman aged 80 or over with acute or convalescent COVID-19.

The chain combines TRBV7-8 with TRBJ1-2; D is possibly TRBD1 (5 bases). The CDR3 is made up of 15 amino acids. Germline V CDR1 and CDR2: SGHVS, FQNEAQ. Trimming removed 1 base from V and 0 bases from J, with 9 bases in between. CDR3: CASSLGSGSNYGYTF. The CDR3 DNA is TGTGCCAGCAGCTTAGGGTCAGGGTCTAACTATGGCTACACCTTC.

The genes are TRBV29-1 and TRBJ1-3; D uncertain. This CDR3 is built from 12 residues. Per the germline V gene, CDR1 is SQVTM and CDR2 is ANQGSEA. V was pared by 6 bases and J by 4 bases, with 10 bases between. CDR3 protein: CSVLREGNTIYF. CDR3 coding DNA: TGCAGCGTACTCCGGGAAGGAAACACCATATATTTT.

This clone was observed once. As DNA, the CDR3 is TGCGCCAGCAGCTTACAACTAGATTTCAGCACAGATACGCAGTATTTT. Translation gives CASSLQLDFSTDTQYF. The chain combines TRBV5-1 with TRBJ2-3; D is perhaps TRBD2 (5 bases). CDR3 size: 16 residues. The germline V and J ends were trimmed by 2 bases and 0 bases, with 13 bases remaining between them. Germline V gene data show CDR1 as SGHRS and CDR2 as YFSETQ.

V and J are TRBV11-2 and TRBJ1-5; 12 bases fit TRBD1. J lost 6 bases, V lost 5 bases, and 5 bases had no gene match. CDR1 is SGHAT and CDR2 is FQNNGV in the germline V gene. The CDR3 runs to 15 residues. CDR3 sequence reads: CASSKGQGAAQPQHF. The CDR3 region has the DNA TGTGCCAGCAGCAAGGGACAGGGGGCAGCTCAGCCCCAGCATTTT.

The DNA for the CDR3 is TGTGCCAGCAGGGCGGGACTAGCGGGGGGGCAGCGTGAGCAGTTCTTC. Protein sequence: CASRAGLAGGQREQFF. The chain joins TRBV2 to TRBJ2-1; 16 bases map to TRBD2. The CDR3 is 16 amino acids. The V gene end was trimmed by 6 bases and the J gene end by 9 bases; junction bases not matched to a gene: 8. Germline V gives CDR1 SNHLY, CDR2 FYNNEI.

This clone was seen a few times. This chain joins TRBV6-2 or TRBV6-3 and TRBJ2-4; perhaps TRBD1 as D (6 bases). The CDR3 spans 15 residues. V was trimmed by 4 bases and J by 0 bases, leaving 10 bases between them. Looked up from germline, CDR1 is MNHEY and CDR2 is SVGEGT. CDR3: CASSLDRLAKNIQYF. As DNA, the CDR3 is TGTGCCAGCAGTTTGGACAGACTAGCCAAAAACATTCAGTACTTC.

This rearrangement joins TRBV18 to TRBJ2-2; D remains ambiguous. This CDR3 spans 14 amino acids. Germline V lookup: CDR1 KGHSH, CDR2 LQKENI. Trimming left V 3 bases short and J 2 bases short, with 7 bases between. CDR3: CASSPRENTGELFF. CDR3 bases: TGTGCCAGCTCACCTCGCGAAAACACCGGGGAGCTGTTTTTT. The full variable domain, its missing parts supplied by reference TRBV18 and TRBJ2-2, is NAGVMQNPRHLVRRRGQEARLRCSPMKGHSHVYWYRQLPEEGLKFMVYLQKENIIDESGMPKERFSAEFPKEGPSILRIQQVVRGDSAAYFCASSPRENTGELFFGEGSRLTVL.

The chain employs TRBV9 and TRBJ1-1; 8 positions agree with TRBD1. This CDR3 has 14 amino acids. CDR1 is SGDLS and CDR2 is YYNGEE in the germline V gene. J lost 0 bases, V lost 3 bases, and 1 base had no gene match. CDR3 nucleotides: TGTGCCAGCAGCGGACAGGGGATGAACACTGAAGCTTTCTTT. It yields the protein CASSGQGMNTEAFF.

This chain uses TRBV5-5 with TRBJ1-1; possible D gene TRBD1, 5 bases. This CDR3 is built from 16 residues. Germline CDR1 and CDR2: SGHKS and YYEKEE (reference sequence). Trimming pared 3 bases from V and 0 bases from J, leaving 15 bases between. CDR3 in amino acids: CASSSQGASMNTEAFF. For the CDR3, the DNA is TGTGCCAGCAGCTCTCAAGGGGCGTCCATGAACACTGAAGCTTTCTTT.